This passage covers 19 T cell receptor beta chains from one sample sequenced in a study of blood T cells in healthy people across ages. Next came a second PCR, run for about 6 to 11 cycles, which used a sample-barcoded 5' primer along with a J-beta primer mix. TCRdb used MiXCR to reprocess the 5' RACE reads, holding one entry per CDR3 protein. Seen here are about 1 million distinct CDR3 sequences, 40% to 45% observed once, and the top ten hold 15% to 20%. Sequences were obtained from blood. The source of these receptors is a woman aged 55 to 70 in good health.

The chain links TRBV20-1 to TRBJ2-7, with 10 bases aligning to TRBD2. The CDR3 length is 15 residues. Germline CDR1 DFQATT, CDR2 SNEGSKA (reference sequence). The junction had 9 bases not matched to a gene; V was cut back by 5 bases and J by 2 bases. The DNA of the CDR3 is TGCAGTGCTCACCACCCTAGCGGGAGTACCTACGAGCAGTACTTC. Translating it yields CSAHHPSGSTYEQYF.

This chain links TRBV7-2 with TRBJ1-5; TRBD1 matches 9 bases. The CDR3 extends over 14 amino acids. Germline trimming cut 9 bases from V and 4 bases from J; bases unmatched to any gene: 7. Looked up from germline, CDR1 is SGHTA and CDR2 is FQGNSA. This chain's CDR3 is CASGQGKENQPQHF. The CDR3 region has the DNA TGTGCCAGTGGACAGGGGAAGGAGAATCAGCCCCAGCATTTT. The full variable domain, completed using reference TRBV7-2 and TRBJ1-5, is GAGVSQSPSNKVTEKGKDVELRCDPISGHTALYWYRQSLGQGLEFLIYFQGNSAPDKSGLPSDRFSAERTGGSVSTLTIQRTQQEDSAVYLCASGQGKENQPQHFGDGTRLSIL.

The V gene is TRBV18, the J gene TRBJ2-7, with a weak D call TRBD2 (7 bases). Germline V gene sequence: CDR1 KGHSH, CDR2 LQKENI. There are 15 residues in the CDR3. Trimming left V 3 bases short and J 3 bases short, with 15 bases between. CDR3 bases: TGTGCCAGCTCACCGCAGGGGAGGGAAAACTACGAGCAGTACTTC. Residues: CASSPQGRENYEQYF.

A single count supports this clonotype. The chain is built from TRBV11-2 and TRBJ2-1; 13 nucleotides agree with TRBD2. In germline, CDR1 is SGHAT, CDR2 FQNNGV. There are 17 residues in the CDR3. The V and J ends lost 6 bases and 6 bases, in that order; junction bases with no gene match: 11. Here the CDR3 reads CASSFRTTSGGGNEQFF. CDR3 nucleotides: TGTGCCAGCAGTTTTCGAACTACTAGCGGGGGGGGCAATGAGCAGTTCTTC.

The sample holds many counts of this clonotype. V usage is TRBV29-1 and J usage is TRBJ2-7; TRBD2 is a possible D gene (5 bases). Germline CDR1 reads SQVTM; CDR2 reads ANQGSEA. V shed 2 bases and J shed 2 bases, with 10 bases lying between them. CDR3 length: 13 residues. CDR3: CSVETWETYEQYF. DNA of the CDR3: TGCAGCGTTGAAACGTGGGAGACCTACGAGCAGTACTTC.

V usage is TRBV9 and J usage is TRBJ2-1; 10 bases agree with TRBD2. The CDR3 loop spans 15 amino acids. The germline V gene has CDR1 SGDLS and CDR2 YYNGEE. V shed 7 bases, J shed 1 base, and the junction held 5 bases outside the gene matches. DNA of the CDR3: TGTGCCAGCGCGAGAGCGGGAGGGTCCTACAATGAGCAGTTCTTC. As protein: CASARAGGSYNEQFF.

This chain connects TRBV25-1 to TRBJ1-1; D is uncertain. The V end was cut by 4 bases, the J end by 5 bases, with 17 bases between. CDR3 size: 15 residues. Per germline, CDR1 MGHDK and CDR2 SYGVNS. The CDR3: CASSGPRERGTEAFF. DNA for the CDR3: TGTGCCAGCAGTGGCCCTCGGGAGCGGGGTACTGAAGCTTTCTTT. Combining the CDR3 with reference TRBV25-1 and TRBJ1-1 gives the whole variable domain EADIYQTPRYLVIGTGKKITLECSQTMGHDKMYWYQQDPGMELHLIHYSYGVNSTEKGDLSSESTVSRIRTEHFPLTLESARPSHTSQYLCASSGPRERGTEAFFGQGTRLTVV.

The sample holds a few counts of this clonotype. The chain links TRBV7-2 to TRBJ2-3; possibly TRBD2 for D (6 bases). Germline loops: CDR1 SGHTA, CDR2 FQGNSA. This CDR3 has 15 residues. V lost 6 bases and J lost 7, with 20 bases in between. The CDR3 sequence is CASRDGREWDHTQYF. In DNA, the CDR3 is TGTGCCAGCAGGGATGGACGGGAGTGGGATCATACGCAGTATTTT.

V gene TRBV11-2 combines with J gene TRBJ2-3; TRBD2 is a possible D gene (6 bases). The CDR3 runs 16 residues. Germline CDR1 is SGHAT and CDR2 is FQNNGV. V was clipped by 0 bases and J by 4 bases, with 14 bases between them. The CDR3 spells CASSLDGAGFSDTQYF. The CDR3 nucleotides are TGTGCCAGCAGCTTAGATGGAGCGGGTTTCTCAGATACGCAGTATTTT.

V and J are TRBV2 and TRBJ1-2, with D uncertain. The V and J ends lost 7 bases and 6 bases respectively, with 9 bases between them. Germline assignment: CDR1 SNHLY and CDR2 FYNNEI. The CDR3 consists of 11 residues. The CDR3 here is CASIGSHGYTF. CDR3 in DNA: TGTGCCAGCATTGGGAGTCATGGCTACACCTTC.

The gene calls are TRBV10-1 and TRBJ2-1; 9 nucleotides agree with TRBD1. After removal of 5 bases from V and 6 bases from J, the junction contained 2 bases not matched to a gene. Looked up from germline, CDR1 is WNHNN and CDR2 is SYGVQD (reference sequence). The CDR3 has 13 residues. DNA of the CDR3: TGCGCCAGCAGTAAGACAGGGGGCAATGAGCAGTTCTTC. Translating it yields CASSKTGGNEQFF.

The chain joins TRBV5-1 to TRBJ1-2, with D uncertain. V was pared by 4 bases and J by 4 bases, with 14 bases between. Germline V CDR1 and CDR2: SGHRS, YFSETQ. The CDR3 is 14 amino acids. CDR3 residues: CASSEPRTSYGYTF. The CDR3 region has the DNA TGCGCCAGCAGCGAGCCGCGGACGAGCTATGGCTACACCTTC.

This clonotype was picked up a small number of times. The chain combines TRBV29-1 with TRBJ1-1; D uncertain. Per germline, CDR1 SQVTM and CDR2 ANQGSEA. The CDR3 is 12 residues long. V lost 5 bases, J lost 0 bases, and 7 bases lay in between. This CDR3 is CSVHRMNTEAFF. The CDR3 coding sequence is TGCAGCGTTCACAGAATGAACACTGAAGCTTTCTTT.

This chain links TRBV18 with TRBJ2-1; tentatively, D is TRBD2 (6 bases). Germline V lookup: CDR1 KGHSH, CDR2 LQKENI. V was cut by 1 base and J by 9 bases, with 19 bases left in between. This CDR3 has 16 residues. CDR3 amino acids: CASSPLRSGGYGEQFF. CDR3 sequence (DNA): TGTGCCAGCTCACCACTTCGTAGCGGAGGATATGGTGAGCAGTTCTTC. The full variable domain, rest sourced from reference TRBV18 and TRBJ2-1, is NAGVMQNPRHLVRRRGQEARLRCSPMKGHSHVYWYRQLPEEGLKFMVYLQKENIIDESGMPKERFSAEFPKEGPSILRIQQVVRGDSAAYFCASSPLRSGGYGEQFFGPGTRLTVL.

The V and J genes are TRBV20-1 and TRBJ2-2; D is perhaps TRBD1 or TRBD2 (5 bases each). The CDR3 loop spans 13 amino acids. From germline, CDR1 is DFQATT and CDR2 SNEGSKA (reference sequence). The V end was cut by 3 bases, the J end by 4 bases, with 9 bases between. CDR3 protein: CSASRDLTGELFF. The DNA of the CDR3 is TGCAGTGCTAGCCGGGACCTCACCGGGGAGCTGTTTTTT.

The chain uses TRBV6-5 and TRBJ2-5, with D possibly TRBD1 on 6 matching bases. Deletions cut 2 bases from V and 1 base from J, with 11 bases between. The CDR3 loop spans 15 amino acids. Germline CDR1 is MNHEY and CDR2 is SVGAGI. CDR3: CASSYGTTVQETQYF. CDR3 DNA sequence: TGTGCCAGCAGTTACGGGACAACCGTCCAAGAGACCCAGTACTTC.

V gene TRBV28 combines with J gene TRBJ1-1; possible D gene TRBD1, 6 bases. The ends were cut back, 1 base at V and 5 bases at J, with 17 bases in the middle. Germline V gene sequence: CDR1 MDHEN, CDR2 SYDVKM. The CDR3 is 16 amino acids. The CDR3 protein is CASSLLGNARGTEAFF. The CDR3 DNA is TGTGCCAGCAGTTTATTGGGTAATGCTAGGGGGACTGAAGCTTTCTTT.

The V call is TRBV20-1, the J call TRBJ1-1; 10 bases align to TRBD1. The CDR3 contains 15 residues. Germline lookup yields CDR1 DFQATT and CDR2 SNEGSKA (reference sequence). Unmatched junction bases numbered 10, after V lost 6 bases and J lost 3 bases. The CDR3 sequence is CSAQDRGRLDTEAFF. The CDR3 nucleotides read TGCAGTGCACAAGACAGGGGGCGGTTGGACACTGAAGCTTTCTTT.

This chain joins TRBV7-6 and TRBJ2-1, with D unresolved. CDR1 is SGHVS, CDR2 FNYEAQ, per germline. The V and J ends lost 0 bases and 0 bases respectively, with 12 bases between them. The CDR3 loop spans 17 amino acids. Here the CDR3 reads CASSLARAINSYNEQFF. CDR3 sequence (DNA): TGTGCCAGCAGCTTAGCGCGAGCTATCAACTCCTACAATGAGCAGTTCTTC.